This T cell receptor beta chain originates from a study of early T cells in non-severe SARS-CoV-2 infection. About the research overall: Chains from this unsorted whole-blood bulk RNA could not be paired.

cDNA molecules, individually, were tagged with unique molecular identifiers. TCRdb re-called the 5' RACE reads through MiXCR, storing one row per CDR3 protein. The table lists about 60,000 distinct CDR3 sequences, approximately 9.1% of them singletons. As for this clonotype: Its antigen is undetermined.

Regarding the study as a whole: The study's VDJdb matching favored anti-spike CD8 responses and missed private and CD4 specificities.

Sequenced: whole blood. This receptor was identified in an adult who was a healthcare worker with PCR-confirmed SARS-CoV-2 infection or an uninfected control (not recorded which).

The CDR3 DNA sequence: TGTGCCAGCAGCCCCCAGAGGGAGGGTGAGCAGTTCTTC. It encodes CASSPQREGEQFF. J is TRBJ2-1 and V is TRBV7-3; 7 bases agree with TRBD2. The ends lost 5 bases at V and 9 bases at J; junction bases unmatched: 7. CDR3 length: 13 residues. In germline, CDR1 is SGHTA, CDR2 FQGTGA.